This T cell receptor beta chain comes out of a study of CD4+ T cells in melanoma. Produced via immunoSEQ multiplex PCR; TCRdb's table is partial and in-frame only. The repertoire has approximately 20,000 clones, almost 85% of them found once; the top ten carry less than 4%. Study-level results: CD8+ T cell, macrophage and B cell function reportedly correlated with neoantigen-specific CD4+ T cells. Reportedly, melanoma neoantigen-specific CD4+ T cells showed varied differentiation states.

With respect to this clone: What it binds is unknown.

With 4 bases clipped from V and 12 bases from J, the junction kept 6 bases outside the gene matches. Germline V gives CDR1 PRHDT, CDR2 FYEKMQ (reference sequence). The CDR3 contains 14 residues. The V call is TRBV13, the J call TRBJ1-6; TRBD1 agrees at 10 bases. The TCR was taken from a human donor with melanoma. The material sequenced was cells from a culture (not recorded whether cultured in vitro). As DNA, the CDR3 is TGTGCCAGCAGCTCGGACAGGGGGTCCTTACCCCTCCACTTT. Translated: CASSSDRGSLPLHF.